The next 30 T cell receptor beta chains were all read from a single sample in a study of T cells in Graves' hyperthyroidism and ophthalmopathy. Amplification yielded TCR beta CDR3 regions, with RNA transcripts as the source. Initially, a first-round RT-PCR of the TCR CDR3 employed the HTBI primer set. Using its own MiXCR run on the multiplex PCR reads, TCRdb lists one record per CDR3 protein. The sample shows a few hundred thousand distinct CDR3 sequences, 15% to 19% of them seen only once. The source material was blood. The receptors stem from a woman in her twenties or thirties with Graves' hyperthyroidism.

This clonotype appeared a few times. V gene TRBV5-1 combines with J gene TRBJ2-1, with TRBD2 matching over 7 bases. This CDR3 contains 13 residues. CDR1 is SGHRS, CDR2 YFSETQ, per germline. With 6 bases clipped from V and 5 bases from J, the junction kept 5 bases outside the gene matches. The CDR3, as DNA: TGCGCCAGCACTAGGGACTACGACAATGAGCAGTTCTTC. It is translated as CASTRDYDNEQFF.

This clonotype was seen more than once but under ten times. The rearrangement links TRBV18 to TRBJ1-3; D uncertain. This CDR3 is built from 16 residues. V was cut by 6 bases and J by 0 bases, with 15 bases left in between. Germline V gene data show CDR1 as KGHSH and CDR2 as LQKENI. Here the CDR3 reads CASSRTGSASGNTIYF. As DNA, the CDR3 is TGTGCCAGCTCCCGGACGGGATCAGCCTCTGGAAACACCATATATTTT.

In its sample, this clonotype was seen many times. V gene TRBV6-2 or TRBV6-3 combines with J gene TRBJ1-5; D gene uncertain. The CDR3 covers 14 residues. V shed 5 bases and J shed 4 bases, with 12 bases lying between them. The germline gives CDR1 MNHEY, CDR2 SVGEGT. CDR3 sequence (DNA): TGTGCCAGCAGTCCCGCTAGTGAGAATCAGCCCCAGCATTTT. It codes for CASSPASENQPQHF.

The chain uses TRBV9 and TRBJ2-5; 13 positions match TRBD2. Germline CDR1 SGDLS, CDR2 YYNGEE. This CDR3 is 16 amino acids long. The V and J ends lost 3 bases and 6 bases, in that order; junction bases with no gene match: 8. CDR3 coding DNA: TGTGCCAGCAGCGGGCGGACTAGCGGGAGTGGGAAGACCCAGTACTTC. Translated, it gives CASSGRTSGSGKTQYF.

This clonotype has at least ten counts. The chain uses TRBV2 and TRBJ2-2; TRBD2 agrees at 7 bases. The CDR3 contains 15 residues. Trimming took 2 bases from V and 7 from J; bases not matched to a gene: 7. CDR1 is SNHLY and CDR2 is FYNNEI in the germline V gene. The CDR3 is CASSEMLGGSGELFF. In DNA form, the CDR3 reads TGTGCCAGCAGTGAAATGCTCGGGGGGAGCGGGGAGCTGTTTTTT.

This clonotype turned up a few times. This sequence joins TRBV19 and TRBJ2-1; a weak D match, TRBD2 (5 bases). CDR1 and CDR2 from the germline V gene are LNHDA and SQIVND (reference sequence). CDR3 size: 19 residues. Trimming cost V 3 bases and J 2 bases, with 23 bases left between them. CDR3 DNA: TGTGCCAGTAGTATTCGGGCCCCATCGGGGAGTGGGGCCTACAATGAGCAGTTCTTC. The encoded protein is CASSIRAPSGSGAYNEQFF.

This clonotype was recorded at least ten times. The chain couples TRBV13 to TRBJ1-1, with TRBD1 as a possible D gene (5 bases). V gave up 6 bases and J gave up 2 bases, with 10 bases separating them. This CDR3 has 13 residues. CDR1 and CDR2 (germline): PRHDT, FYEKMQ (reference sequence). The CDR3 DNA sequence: TGTGCCAGCAGATCCAGGACAAACACTGAAGCTTTCTTT. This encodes CASRSRTNTEAFF.

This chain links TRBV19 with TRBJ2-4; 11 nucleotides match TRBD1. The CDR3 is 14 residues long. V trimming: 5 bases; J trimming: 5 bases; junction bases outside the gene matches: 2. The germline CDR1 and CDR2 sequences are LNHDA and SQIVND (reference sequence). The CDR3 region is CASSSGQGENIQYF. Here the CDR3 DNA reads TGTGCCAGTAGTTCGGGACAGGGGGAAAACATTCAGTACTTC. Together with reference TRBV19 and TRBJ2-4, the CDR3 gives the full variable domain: DGGITQSPKYLFRKEGQNVTLSCEQNLNHDAMYWYRQDPGQGLRLIYYSQIVNDFQKGDIAEGYSVSREKKESFPLTVTSAQKNPTAFYLCASSSGQGENIQYFGAGTRLSVL.

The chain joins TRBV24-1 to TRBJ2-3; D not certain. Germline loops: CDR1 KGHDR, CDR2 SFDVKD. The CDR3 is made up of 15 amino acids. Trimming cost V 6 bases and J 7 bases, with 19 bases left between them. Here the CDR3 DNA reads TGTGCCACCAGTAAAGTCAGTGGAGACCGGAATACGCAGTATTTT. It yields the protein CATSKVSGDRNTQYF.

CDR3 DNA: TGTGCCAGTATGGGGGGGGGCGCGGCCGGGGAGCTGTTTTTT. Translated: CASMGGGAAGELFF. The J gene is TRBJ2-2, the V gene TRBV19, with D possibly TRBD2 on 7 matching bases. V was cut by 7 bases and J by 6 bases, with 15 bases left in between. Germline lookup yields CDR1 LNHDA and CDR2 SQIVND (reference sequence). The CDR3 has 14 residues.

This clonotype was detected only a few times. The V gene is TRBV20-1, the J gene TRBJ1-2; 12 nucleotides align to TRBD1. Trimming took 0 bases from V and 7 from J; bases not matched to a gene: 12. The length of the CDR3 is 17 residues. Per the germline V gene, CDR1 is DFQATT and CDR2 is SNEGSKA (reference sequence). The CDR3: CSARDSRRRDRGLGYTF. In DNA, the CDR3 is TGCAGTGCTAGAGATTCCCGTCGCCGGGACAGGGGGCTTGGCTACACCTTC.

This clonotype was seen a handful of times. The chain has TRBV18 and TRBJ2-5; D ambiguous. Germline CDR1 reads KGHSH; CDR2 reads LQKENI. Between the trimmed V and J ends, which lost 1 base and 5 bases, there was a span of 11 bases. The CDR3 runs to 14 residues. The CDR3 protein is CASSPLGGIETQYF. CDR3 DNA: TGTGCCAGCTCACCACTAGGCGGAATCGAGACCCAGTACTTC.

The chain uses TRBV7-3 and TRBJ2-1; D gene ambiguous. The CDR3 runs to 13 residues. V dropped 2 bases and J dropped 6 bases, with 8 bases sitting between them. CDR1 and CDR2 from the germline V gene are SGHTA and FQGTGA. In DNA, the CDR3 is TGTGCCAGCAGCTTACCACCCCCCAATGAGCAGTTCTTC. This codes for CASSLPPPNEQFF. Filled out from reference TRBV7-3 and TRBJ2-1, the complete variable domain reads GAGVSQTPSNKVTEKGKYVELRCDPISGHTALYWYRQSLGQGPEFLIYFQGTGAADDSGLPNDRFFAVRPEGSVSTLKIQRTERGDSAVYLCASSLPPPNEQFFGPGTRLTVL.

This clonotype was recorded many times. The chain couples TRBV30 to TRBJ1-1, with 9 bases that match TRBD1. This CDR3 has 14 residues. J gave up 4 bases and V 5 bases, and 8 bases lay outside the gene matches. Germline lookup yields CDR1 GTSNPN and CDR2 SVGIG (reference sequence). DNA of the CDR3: TGTGCCTGGGCCCCACAGGGGGCAGGCACTGAAGCTTTCTTT. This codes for CAWAPQGAGTEAFF.

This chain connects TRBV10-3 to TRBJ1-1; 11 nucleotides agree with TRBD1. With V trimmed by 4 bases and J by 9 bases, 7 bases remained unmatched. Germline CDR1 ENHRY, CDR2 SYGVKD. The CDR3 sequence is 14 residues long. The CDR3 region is CAISVGTGGTQAFF. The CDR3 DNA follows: TGTGCCATCAGTGTCGGGACAGGGGGAACCCAAGCTTTCTTT.

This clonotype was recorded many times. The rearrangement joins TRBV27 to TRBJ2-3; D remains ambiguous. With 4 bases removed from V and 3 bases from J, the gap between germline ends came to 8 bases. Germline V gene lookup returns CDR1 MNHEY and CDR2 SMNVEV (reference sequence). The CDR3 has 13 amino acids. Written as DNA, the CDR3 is TGTGCCAGCAGTTATCAGGAGACAGATACGCAGTATTTT. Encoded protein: CASSYQETDTQYF.

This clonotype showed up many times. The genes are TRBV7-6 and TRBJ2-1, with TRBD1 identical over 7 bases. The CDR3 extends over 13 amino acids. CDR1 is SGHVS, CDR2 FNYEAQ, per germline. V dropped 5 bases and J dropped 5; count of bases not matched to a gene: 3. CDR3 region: CASSEGTDNEQFF. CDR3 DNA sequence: TGTGCCAGCAGCGAGGGGACAGACAATGAGCAGTTCTTC.

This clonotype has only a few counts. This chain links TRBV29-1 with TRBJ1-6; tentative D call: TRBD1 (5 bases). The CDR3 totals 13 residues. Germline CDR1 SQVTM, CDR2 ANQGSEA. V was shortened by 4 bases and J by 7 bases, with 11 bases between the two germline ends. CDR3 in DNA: TGCAGCGTTGTGGCGGGGCCAAATTCACCCCTCCACTTT. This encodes CSVVAGPNSPLHF.

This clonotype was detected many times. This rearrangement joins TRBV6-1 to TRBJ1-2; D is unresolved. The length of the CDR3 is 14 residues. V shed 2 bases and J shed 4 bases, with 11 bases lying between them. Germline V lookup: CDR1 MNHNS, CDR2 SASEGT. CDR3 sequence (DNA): TGTGCCAGCAGTGAACCATCGGGAGGCTATGGCTACACCTTC. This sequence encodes CASSEPSGGYGYTF.

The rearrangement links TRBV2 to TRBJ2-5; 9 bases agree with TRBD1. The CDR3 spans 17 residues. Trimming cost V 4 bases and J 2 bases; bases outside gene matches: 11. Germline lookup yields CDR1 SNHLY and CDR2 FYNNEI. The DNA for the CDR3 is TGTGCCAGCAGTGGCCCGGGACAGGGAATGGTTCAAGAGACCCAGTACTTC. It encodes CASSGPGQGMVQETQYF.

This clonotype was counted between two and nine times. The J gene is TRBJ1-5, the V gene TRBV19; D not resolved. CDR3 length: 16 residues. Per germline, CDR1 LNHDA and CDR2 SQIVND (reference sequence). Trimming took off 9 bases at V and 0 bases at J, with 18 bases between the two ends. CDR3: CASQTLEANSNQPQHF. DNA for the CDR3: TGTGCCAGCCAAACCCTCGAGGCAAATAGCAATCAGCCCCAGCATTTT.

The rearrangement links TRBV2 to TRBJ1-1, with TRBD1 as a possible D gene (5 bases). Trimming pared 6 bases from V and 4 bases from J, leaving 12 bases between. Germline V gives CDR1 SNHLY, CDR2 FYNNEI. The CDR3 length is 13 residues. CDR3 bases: TGTGCCAGCAGCCACCCGGGGGGCACTGAAGCTTTCTTT. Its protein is CASSHPGGTEAFF.

The CDR3 DNA reads as TGCAGCGGTGGGGGGAGCGGGAGTACCGGGGAGCTGTTTTTT. Its protein product is CSGGGSGSTGELFF. V gene TRBV29-1 combines with J gene TRBJ2-2, with TRBD2 matching over 8 bases. Germline V CDR1 and CDR2: SQVTM, ANQGSEA. The CDR3 consists of 14 residues. V was pared by 7 bases and J by 5 bases, with 9 bases of the junction left unmatched.

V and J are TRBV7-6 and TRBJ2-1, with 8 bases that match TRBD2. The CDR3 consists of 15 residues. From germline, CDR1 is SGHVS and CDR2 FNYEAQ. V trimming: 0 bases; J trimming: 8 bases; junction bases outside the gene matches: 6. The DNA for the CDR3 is TGTGCCAGCAGCTTAGCCCTAGCGGGTGTGGATGAGCAGTTCTTC. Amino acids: CASSLALAGVDEQFF.

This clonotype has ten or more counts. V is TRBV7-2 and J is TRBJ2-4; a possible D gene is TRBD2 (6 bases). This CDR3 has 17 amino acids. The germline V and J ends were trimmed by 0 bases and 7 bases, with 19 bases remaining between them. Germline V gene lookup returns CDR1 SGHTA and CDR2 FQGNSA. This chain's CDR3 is CASSLAVLATEENIQYF. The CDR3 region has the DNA TGTGCCAGCAGCTTAGCAGTGCTAGCGACAGAGGAGAACATTCAGTACTTC.

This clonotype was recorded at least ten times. CDR3 loop: CASSFPRDRGSLGVDTQYF. CDR3 coding DNA: TGTGCCAGCAGCTTTCCCCGGGACAGGGGGTCATTGGGTGTTGATACGCAGTATTTT. The chain recombines TRBV7-9 with TRBJ2-3, with TRBD1 matching over 11 bases. The V gene's germline CDR1 is SEHNR and CDR2 FQNEAQ (reference sequence). This CDR3 region has 19 residues. J was trimmed by 6 bases and V by 3 bases; bases with no gene match: 17.

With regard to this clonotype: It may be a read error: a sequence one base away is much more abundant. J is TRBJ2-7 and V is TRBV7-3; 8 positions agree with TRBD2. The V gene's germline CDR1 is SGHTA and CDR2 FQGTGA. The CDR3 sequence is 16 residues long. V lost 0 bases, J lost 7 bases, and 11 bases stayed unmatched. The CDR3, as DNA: TGTGCCAGCAGCTTAACAGCGGCTAGCGGGTACAGTGAGCAGTACTTC. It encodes CASSLTAASGYSEQYF. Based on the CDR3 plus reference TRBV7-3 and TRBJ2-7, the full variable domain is GAGVSQTPSNKVTEKGKYVELRCDPISGHTALYWYRQSLGQGPEFLIYFQGTGAADDSGLPNDRFFAVRPEGSVSTLKIQRTERGDSAVYLCASSLTAASGYSEQYFGPGTRLTVT.

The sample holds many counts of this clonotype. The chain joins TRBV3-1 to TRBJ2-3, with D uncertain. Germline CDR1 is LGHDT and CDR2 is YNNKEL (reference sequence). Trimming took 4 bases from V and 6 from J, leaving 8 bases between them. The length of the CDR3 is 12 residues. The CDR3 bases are TGTGCCAGCAGCCCCCCAGACGATACGCAGTATTTT. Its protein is CASSPPDDTQYF.

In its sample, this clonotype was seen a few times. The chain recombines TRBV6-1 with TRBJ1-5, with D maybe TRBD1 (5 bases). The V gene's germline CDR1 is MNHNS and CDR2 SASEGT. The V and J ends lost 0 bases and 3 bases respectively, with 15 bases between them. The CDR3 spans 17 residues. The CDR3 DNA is TGTGCCAGCAGTGAAGCGCGGGGGGACGGATTCAATCAGCCCCAGCATTTT. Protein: CASSEARGDGFNQPQHF.

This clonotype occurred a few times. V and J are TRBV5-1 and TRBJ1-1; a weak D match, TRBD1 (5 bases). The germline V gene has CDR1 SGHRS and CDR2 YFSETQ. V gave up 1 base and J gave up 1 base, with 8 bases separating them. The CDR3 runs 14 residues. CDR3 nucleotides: TGCGCCAGCAGCTTGCCGACAGAGAACACTGAAGCTTTCTTT. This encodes CASSLPTENTEAFF.